This paragraph covers one T cell receptor beta chain sequence. CDR1 is LNHNV, CDR2 YYDKDF, per germline (reference sequence). This CDR3 has 13 residues. Trimming removed 9 bases from V and 0 bases from J, with 12 bases in between. TCRdb's table, derived via immunoSEQ multiplex PCR, lists solely in-frame clones and lacks some. The repertoire holds 65,000 to 80,000 clones, with roughly 90% as singletons. This sample stems from a study of OX40 agonist ivuxolimab in advanced cancers. Study in general: Prior therapy, whether anti-PD-1, anti-PD-L1 or anti-CTLA-4, was allowed, and approximately 40% had some.

Source: CD4+ or CD8+ T cells sorted from blood, taken in a trial of the OX40 agonist ivuxolimab. The receptor's source is an adult with an advanced solid tumor such as melanoma, head and neck, liver or kidney cancer. The chain links TRBV15 to TRBJ2-7, with D tentatively TRBD1 (6 bases). CDR3 protein: CATKGVYSYEQYF. The CDR3 coding sequence is TGTGCCACGAAGGGGGTGTACTCCTACGAGCAGTACTTC. The variable domain in full, completed from reference TRBV15 and TRBJ2-7, reads DAMVIQNPRYQVTQFGKPVTLSCSQTLNHNVMYWYQQKSSQAPKLLFHYYDKDFNNEADTPDNFQSRRPNTSFCFLDIRSPGLGDTAMYLCATKGVYSYEQYFGPGTRLTVT.